This T cell receptor beta chain was captured in a study of T-cell memory formation after mild COVID-19. Study-wide points: Still unconfirmed is whether the second-wave clones peaking on day 37 recognized SARS-CoV-2.

The CDR3 is 16 residues long. The V and J ends lost 4 bases and 0 bases respectively, with 14 bases between them. The V gene's germline CDR1 is SGDLS and CDR2 YYNGEE. TCRdb fed the 5' RACE reads into MiXCR, producing one record per CDR3 protein. The table has about 450,000 distinct CDR3 sequences, 20% to 30% seen once. As for this clonotype: Its specificity is unknown.

Sequenced sample: PBMCs or a T cell subset sorted from them (not recorded which). The rearrangement uses TRBV9 and TRBJ2-1; the D is unclear. The clonotype was recovered from an adult woman who had mild COVID-19 (a few samples of this study predate the infection). Cell type and time point are not known. The CDR3 DNA reads TGTGCCAGCAGCCCCGCAGCGACCGGCTCCTACAATGAGCAGTTCTTC. This translates into CASSPAATGSYNEQFF.